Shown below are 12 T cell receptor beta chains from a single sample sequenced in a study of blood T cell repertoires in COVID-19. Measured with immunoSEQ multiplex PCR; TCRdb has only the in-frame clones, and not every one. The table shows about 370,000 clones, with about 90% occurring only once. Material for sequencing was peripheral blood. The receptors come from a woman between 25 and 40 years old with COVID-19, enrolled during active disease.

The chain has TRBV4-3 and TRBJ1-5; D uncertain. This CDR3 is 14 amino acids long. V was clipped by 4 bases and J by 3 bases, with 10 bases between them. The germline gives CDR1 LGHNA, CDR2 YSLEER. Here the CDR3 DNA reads TGCGCCAGCAGCCTCCGACATCCCAATCAGCCCCAGCATTTT. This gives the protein CASSLRHPNQPQHF.

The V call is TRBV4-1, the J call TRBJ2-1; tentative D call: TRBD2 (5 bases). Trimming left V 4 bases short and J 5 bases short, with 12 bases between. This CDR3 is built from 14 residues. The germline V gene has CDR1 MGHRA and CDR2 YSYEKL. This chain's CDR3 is CASSLRDGDNEQFF. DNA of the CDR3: TGCGCCAGCAGCCTCCGCGACGGGGACAATGAGCAGTTCTTC.

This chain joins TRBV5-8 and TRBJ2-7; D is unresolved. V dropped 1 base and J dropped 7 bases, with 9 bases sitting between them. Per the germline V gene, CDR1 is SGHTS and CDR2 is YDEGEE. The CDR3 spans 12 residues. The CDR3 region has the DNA TGTGCCAGCAGCTTGTCCGCCAGAGAGCAGTACTTC. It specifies CASSLSAREQYF.

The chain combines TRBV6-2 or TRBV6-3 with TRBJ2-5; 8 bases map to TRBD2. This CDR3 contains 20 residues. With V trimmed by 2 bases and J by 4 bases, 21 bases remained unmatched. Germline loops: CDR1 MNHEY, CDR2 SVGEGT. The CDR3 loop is CASSYGFGTRLGFRIETQYF. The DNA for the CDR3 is TGTGCCAGCAGTTACGGGTTTGGGACTAGATTGGGATTTAGGATAGAGACCCAGTACTTC.

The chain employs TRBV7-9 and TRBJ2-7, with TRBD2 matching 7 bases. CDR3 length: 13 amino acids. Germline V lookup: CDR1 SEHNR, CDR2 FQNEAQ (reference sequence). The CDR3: CASSFQTGLHLLV. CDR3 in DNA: TGTGCCAGCAGCTTCCAAACGGGACTACACCTTTTGGTC.

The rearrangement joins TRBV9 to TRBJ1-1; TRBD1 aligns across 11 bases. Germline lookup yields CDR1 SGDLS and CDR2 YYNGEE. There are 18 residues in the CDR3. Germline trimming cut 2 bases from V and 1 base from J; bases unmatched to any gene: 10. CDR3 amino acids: CASSVPRRTGGANTEAFF. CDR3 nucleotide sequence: TGTGCCAGCAGCGTCCCCCGAAGGACAGGGGGCGCGAACACTGAAGCTTTCTTT. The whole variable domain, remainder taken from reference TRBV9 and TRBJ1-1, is DSGVTQTPKHLITATGQRVTLRCSPRSGDLSVYWYQQSLDQGLQFLIQYYNGEERAKGNILERFSAQQFPDLHSELNLSSLELGDSALYFCASSVPRRTGGANTEAFFGQGTRLTVV.

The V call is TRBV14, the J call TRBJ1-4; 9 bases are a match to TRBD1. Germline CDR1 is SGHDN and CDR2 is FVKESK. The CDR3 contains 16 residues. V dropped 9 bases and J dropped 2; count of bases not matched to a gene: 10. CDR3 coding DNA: TGTGCCAGTCGTAAGGGACAGGGAACCACTAATGAAAAACTGTTTTTT. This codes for CASRKGQGTTNEKLFF.

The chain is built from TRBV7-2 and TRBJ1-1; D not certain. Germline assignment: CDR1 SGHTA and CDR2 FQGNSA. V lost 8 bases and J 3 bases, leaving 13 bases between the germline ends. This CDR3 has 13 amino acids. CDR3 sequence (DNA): TGTGCCAGCGTATATAGTGGAGACACTGAAGCTTTCTTT. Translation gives CASVYSGDTEAFF.

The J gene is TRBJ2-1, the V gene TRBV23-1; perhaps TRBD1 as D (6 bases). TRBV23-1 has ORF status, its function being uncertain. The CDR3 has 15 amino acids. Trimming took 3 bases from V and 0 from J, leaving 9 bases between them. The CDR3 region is CASSQGARSYNEQFF. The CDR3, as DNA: TGCGCCAGCAGTCAGGGGGCCCGCTCCTACAATGAGCAGTTCTTC.

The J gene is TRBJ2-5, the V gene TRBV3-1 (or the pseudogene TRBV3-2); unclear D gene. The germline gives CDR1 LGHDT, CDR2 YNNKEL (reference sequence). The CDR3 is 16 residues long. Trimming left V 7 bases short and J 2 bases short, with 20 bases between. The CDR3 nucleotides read TGTGCCAGCACCCCCATGGCGGCAGTTGCGCAAGAGACCCAGTACTTC. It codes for CASTPMAAVAQETQYF.

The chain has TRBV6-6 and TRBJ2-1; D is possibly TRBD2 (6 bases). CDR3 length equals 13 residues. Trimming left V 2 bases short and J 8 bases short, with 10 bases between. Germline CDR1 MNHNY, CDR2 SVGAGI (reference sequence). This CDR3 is CASSYGGGDEQFF. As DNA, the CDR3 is TGTGCCAGCAGTTACGGTGGAGGGGATGAGCAGTTCTTC.

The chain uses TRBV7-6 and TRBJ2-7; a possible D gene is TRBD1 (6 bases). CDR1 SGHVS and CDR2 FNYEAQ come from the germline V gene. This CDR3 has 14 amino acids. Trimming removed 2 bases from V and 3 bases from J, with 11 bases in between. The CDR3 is CASSLSRTDYEQYF. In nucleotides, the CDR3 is TGTGCCAGCAGCTTATCAAGGACAGACTACGAGCAGTACTTC.